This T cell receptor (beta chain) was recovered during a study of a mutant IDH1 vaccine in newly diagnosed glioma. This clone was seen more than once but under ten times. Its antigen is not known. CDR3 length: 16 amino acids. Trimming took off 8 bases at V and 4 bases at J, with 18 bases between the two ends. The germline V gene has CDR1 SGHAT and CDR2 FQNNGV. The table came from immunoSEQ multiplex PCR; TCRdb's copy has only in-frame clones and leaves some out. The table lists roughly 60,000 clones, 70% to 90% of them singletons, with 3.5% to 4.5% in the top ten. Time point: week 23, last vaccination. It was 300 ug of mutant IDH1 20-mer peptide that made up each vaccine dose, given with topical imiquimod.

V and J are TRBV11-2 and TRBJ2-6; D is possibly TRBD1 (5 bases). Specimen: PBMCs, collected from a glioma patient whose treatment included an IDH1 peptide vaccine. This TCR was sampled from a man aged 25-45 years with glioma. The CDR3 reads CASARDRSVGANVLTF. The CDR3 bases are TGTGCCAGCGCCCGTGACAGATCCGTGGGGGCCAACGTCCTGACTTTC. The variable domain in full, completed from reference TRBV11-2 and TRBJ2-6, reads EAGVAQSPRYKIIEKRQSVAFWCNPISGHATLYWYQQILGQGPKLLIQFQNNGVVDDSQLPKDRFSAERLKGVDSTLKIQPAKLEDSAVYLCASARDRSVGANVLTFGAGSRLTVL.